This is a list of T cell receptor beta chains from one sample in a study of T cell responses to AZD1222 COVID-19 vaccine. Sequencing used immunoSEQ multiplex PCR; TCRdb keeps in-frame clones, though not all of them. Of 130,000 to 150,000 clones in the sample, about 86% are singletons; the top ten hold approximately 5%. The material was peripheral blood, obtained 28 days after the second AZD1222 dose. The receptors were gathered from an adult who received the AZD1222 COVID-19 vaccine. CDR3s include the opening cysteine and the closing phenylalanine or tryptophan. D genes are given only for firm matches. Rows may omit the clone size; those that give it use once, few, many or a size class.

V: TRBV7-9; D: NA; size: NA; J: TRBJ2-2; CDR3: CASSLNRDSGELFF; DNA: TGTGCCAGCAGCTTAAACAGGGATAGCGGGGAGCTGTTTTTT
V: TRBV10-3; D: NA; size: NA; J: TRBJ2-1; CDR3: CAISPGQFLASGSYNEQFF; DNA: TGTGCCATCAGTCCTGGACAGTTTCTTGCATCCGGCTCCTACAATGAGCAGTTCTTC
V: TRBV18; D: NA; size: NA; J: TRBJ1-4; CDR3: CASSSSTEENEKLFF; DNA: TGTGCCAGCTCATCCTCGACAGAAGAAAATGAAAAACTGTTTTTT
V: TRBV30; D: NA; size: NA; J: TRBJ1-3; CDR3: CAWSVWGVRADWGNTIYF; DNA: TGTGCCTGGAGTGTATGGGGCGTGAGGGCGGACTGGGGAAACACCATATATTTT
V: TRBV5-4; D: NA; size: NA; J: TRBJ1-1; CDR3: CASSLVGFEAFF; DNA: TGTGCCAGCAGCTTGGTCGGTTTTGAAGCTTTCTTT
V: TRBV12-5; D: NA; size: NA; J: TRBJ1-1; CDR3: CASGFGDSRAFF; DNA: TGTGCTAGTGGTTTTGGGGATTCGAGGGCTTTCTTT
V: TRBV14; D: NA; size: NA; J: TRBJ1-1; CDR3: CASSQGARNTEAFF; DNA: TGTGCCAGCAGCCAAGGGGCGAGGAACACTGAAGCTTTCTTT
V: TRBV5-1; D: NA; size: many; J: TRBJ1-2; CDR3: CASSWHRDGNYGYTF; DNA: TGCGCCAGCAGCTGGCACCGGGACGGAAACTATGGCTACACCTTC
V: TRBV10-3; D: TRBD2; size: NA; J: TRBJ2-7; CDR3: CAISGGVGLGNYEQYF; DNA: TGTGCCATCAGTGGCGGAGTAGGACTAGGGAATTACGAGCAGTACTTC
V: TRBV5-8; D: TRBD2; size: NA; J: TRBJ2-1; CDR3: CASSEGLADYNEQFF; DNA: TGTGCCAGCAGCGAGGGACTAGCGGACTACAATGAGCAGTTCTTC
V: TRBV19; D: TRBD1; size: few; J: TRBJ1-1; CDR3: CASSVQGAANTEAFF; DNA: TGTGCCAGTAGTGTACAGGGGGCCGCCAACACTGAAGCTTTCTTT
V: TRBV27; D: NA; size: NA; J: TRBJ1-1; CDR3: CASSPQSHTEAFF; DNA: TGTGCCAGCAGTCCCCAGTCCCACACTGAAGCTTTCTTT
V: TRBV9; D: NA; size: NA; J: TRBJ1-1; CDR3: CASSPLLQNTEAFF; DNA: TGTGCCAGCAGCCCTCTGCTGCAGAACACTGAAGCTTTCTTT
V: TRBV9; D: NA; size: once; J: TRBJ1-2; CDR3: CASSVDAVGTTLGYTF; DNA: TGTGCCAGCAGCGTAGACGCGGTGGGGACAACGCTTGGCTACACCTTC
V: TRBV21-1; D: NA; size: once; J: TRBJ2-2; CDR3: CARPSGASGSTGELFF; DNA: TGTGCCAGACCTTCTGGAGCTAGCGGGAGTACCGGGGAGCTGTTTTTT
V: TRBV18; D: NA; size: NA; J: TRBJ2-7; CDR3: CASSPPVRRDEQYF; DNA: TGTGCCAGCTCACCACCGGTGCGGAGAGACGAGCAGTACTTC
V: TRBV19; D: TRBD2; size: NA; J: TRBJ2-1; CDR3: CASTDEGRAYNEQFF; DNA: TGTGCCAGTACCGACGAGGGGAGGGCCTACAATGAGCAGTTCTTC
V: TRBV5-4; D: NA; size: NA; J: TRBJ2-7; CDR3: CASSLLTPSGSYEQYF; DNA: TGTGCCAGCAGCTTATTGACTCCCTCGGGCTCCTACGAGCAGTACTTC
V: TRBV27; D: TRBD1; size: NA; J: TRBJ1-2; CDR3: CASSPRSTGTNYGYTF; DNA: TGTGCCAGCAGTCCTAGATCGACAGGGACTAACTATGGCTACACCTTC
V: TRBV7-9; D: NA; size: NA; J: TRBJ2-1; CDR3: CASSLLPTREQFF; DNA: TGTGCCAGCAGCTTACTCCCCACCCGGGAGCAGTTCTTC
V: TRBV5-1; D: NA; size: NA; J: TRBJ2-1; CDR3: CASSWSNEQFF; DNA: TGCGCCAGCAGCTGGTCTAATGAGCAGTTCTTC
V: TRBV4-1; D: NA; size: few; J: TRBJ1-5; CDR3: CASSQDRVGQPQHF; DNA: TGCGCCAGCAGCCAAGATCGGGTCGGTCAGCCCCAGCATTTT
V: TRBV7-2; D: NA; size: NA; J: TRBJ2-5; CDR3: CASSLSHQEETQYF; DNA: TGTGCCAGCAGCTTATCCCACCAGGAAGAGACCCAGTACTTC
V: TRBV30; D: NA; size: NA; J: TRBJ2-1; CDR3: CAWSGYQGSYNEQFF; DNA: TGTGCCTGGAGTGGGTACCAGGGGTCCTACAATGAGCAGTTCTTC
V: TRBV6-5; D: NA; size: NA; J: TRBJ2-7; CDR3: CASSYSYRSPPYEQYF; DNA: TGTGCCAGCAGTTACTCGTATCGTTCCCCCCCCTACGAGCAGTACTTC
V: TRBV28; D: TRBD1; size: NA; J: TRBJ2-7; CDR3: CASSLGTGEYF; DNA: TGTGCCAGCAGTTTAGGGACAGGGGAGTACTTC
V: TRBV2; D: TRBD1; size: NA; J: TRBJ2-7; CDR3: CASSEAGQGSYEQYF; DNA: TGTGCCAGCAGTGAAGCGGGACAGGGGAGCTACGAGCAGTACTTC
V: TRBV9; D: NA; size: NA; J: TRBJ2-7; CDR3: CASSVGDSYEQYF; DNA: TGTGCCAGCAGCGTTGGGGACTCCTACGAGCAGTACTTC
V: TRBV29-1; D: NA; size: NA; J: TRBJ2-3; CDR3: CSVTRDPTDTQYF; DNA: TGCAGCGTTACCCGGGATCCCACAGATACGCAGTATTTT
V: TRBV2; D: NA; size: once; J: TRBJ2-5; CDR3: CASSLETQYF; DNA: TGTGCCAGCTCTTTAGAGACCCAGTACTTC
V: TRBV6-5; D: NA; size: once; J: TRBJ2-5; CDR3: CASSPTRQGETQYF; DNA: TGTGCCAGCAGTCCCACGAGGCAGGGCGAGACCCAGTACTTC
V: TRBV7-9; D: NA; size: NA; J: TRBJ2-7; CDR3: CASSFGEYEQYF; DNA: TGTGCCAGCAGCTTTGGCGAGTACGAGCAGTACTTC
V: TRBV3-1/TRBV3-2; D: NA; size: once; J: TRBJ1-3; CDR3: CASSQAFGSSGNTIYF; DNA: TGTGCCAGCAGCCAAGCATTCGGTAGCTCTGGAAACACCATATATTTT
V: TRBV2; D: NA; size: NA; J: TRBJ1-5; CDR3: CASSEVDQPQHF; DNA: TGTGCCAGCAGTGAAGTCGATCAGCCCCAGCATTTT
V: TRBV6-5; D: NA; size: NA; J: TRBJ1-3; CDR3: CASSYSPGISGNTIYF; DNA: TGTGCCAGCAGTTACTCCCCTGGGATCTCTGGAAACACCATATATTTT
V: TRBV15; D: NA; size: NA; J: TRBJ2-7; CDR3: CATSTQHEAYEQYF; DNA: TGTGCCACCAGCACCCAACATGAGGCCTACGAGCAGTACTTC
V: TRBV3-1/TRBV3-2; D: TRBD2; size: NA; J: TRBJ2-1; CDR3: CASSVTSGRPRSSNEQFF; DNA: TGTGCCAGCAGCGTTACTAGCGGGAGGCCCCGCTCGTCAAATGAGCAGTTCTTC
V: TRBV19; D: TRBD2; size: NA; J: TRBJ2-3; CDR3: CASSIGGGSTTDTQYF; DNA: TGTGCCAGTAGTATCGGGGGGGGAAGTACGACAGATACGCAGTATTTT
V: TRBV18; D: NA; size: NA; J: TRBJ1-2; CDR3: CASSPSVSVEGYGYTF; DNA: TGTGCCAGCTCACCTTCCGTCTCAGTCGAGGGGTATGGCTACACCTTC
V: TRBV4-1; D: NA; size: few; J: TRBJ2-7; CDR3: CASSHRLAYEQYF; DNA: TGCGCCAGCAGCCACAGGCTAGCCTACGAGCAGTACTTC
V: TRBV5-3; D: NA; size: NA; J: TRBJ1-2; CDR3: CARSLIGDVPFYGYTF; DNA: TGTGCCAGAAGCTTGATTGGGGACGTACCTTTTTATGGCTACACCTTC
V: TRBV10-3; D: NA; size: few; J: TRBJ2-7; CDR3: CAISEALAQGAYEQYF; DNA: TGTGCCATCAGTGAGGCCCTCGCACAGGGCGCCTACGAGCAGTACTTC
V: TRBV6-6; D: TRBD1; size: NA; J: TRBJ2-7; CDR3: CASSYQTGLEQYF; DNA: TGTGCCAGCAGTTACCAGACAGGGCTCGAGCAGTACTTC
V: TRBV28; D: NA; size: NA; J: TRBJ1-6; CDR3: CASSDWVENSPLHF; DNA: TGTGCCAGCAGTGATTGGGTGGAGAATTCACCCCTCCACTTT
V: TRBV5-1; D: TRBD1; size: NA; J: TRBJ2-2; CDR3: CASSYQTGDTGELFF; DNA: TGCGCCAGCAGCTACCAGACAGGGGACACCGGGGAGCTGTTTTTT
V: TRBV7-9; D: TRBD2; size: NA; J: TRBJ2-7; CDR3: CASSSSGPYEQYF; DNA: TGTGCCAGCAGCTCTAGCGGCCCATACGAGCAGTACTTC
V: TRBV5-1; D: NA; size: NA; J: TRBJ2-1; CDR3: CASSSQGAGNEQFF; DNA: TGCGCCAGCAGCTCGCAGGGCGCGGGTAATGAGCAGTTCTTC
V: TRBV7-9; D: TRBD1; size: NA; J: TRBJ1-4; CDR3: CASSLPATGEEKLFF; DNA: TGTGCCAGCAGCTTACCAGCAACAGGGGAGGAAAAACTGTTTTTT
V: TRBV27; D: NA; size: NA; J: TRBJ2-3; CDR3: CASSPAAILDTQYF; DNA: TGTGCCAGCTCCCCAGCGGCCATTTTAGATACGCAGTATTTT
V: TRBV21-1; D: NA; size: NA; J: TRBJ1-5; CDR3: CASSSSGTGMTAYGNQPQHF; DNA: TGTGCCAGCAGTTCTTCCGGGACAGGGATGACCGCTTACGGCAATCAGCCCCAGCATTTT
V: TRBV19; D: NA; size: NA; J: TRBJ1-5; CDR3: CASSIVGSGGNQPQHF; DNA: TGTGCCAGTAGTATAGTAGGGAGTGGGGGCAATCAGCCCCAGCATTTT